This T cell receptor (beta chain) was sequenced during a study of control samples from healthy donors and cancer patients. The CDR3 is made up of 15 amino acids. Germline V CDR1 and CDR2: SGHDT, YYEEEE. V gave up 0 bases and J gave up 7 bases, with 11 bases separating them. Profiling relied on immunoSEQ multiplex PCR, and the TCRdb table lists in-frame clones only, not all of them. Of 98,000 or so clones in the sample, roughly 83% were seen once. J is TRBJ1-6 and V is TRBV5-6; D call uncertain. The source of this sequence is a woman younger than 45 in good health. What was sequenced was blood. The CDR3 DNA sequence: TGTGCCAGCAGCTTGGGCGTATCCCCCAATTCACCCCTCCACTTT. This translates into CASSLGVSPNSPLHF.